These 15 T cell receptor beta chains came from one sample sequenced in a study of T cell changes during pregnancy in multiple sclerosis. Only in-frame clones appear in the TCRdb table, and some are missing; sequencing was by immunoSEQ multiplex PCR. The sample holds roughly 110,000 clones, about 94% seen once. The specimen comprised peripheral blood, sampled in the third trimester of pregnancy. These receptors were taken from a female donor with multiple sclerosis, enrolled in a pregnancy study.

The gene calls are TRBV9 and TRBJ1-6; perhaps TRBD1 as D (5 bases). The V end was cut by 7 bases, the J end by 6 bases, with 14 bases between. Looked up from germline, CDR1 is SGDLS and CDR2 is YYNGEE. The CDR3 spans 14 residues. CDR3 in DNA: TGTGCCAGCCGCCGTGACAGTGCTAATTCACCCCTCCACTTT. Translating gives CASRRDSANSPLHF.

The chain links TRBV27 to TRBJ2-1; 8 nucleotides line up with TRBD2. V lost 3 bases, J lost 8 bases, and 9 bases stayed unmatched. This CDR3 region has 15 residues. Germline loops: CDR1 MNHEY, CDR2 SMNVEV (reference sequence). Here the CDR3 reads CASSFPGRARDEQFF. The CDR3 DNA sequence: TGTGCCAGCAGTTTTCCCGGGAGGGCTCGGGATGAGCAGTTCTTC.

V and J are TRBV5-6 and TRBJ2-1; D gene uncertain. V gave up 3 bases and J gave up 9 bases, with 16 bases separating them. Germline V gene data show CDR1 as SGHDT and CDR2 as YYEEEE. The CDR3 runs 14 residues. The CDR3 region has the DNA TGTGCCAGCAGCTCCACCGGTCCTTCCGGTGAGCAGTTCTTC. Translating it yields CASSSTGPSGEQFF. The full variable domain, rest sourced from reference TRBV5-6 and TRBJ2-1, is DAGVTQSPTHLIKTRGQQVTLRCSPKSGHDTVSWYQQALGQGPQFIFQYYEEEERQRGNFPDRFSGHQFPNYSSELNVNALLLGDSALYLCASSSTGPSGEQFFGPGTRLTVL.

The chain links TRBV15 to TRBJ2-5, with unresolved D. Trimming took 0 bases from V and 2 from J, leaving 10 bases between them. CDR3 length: 15 amino acids. Germline assignment: CDR1 LNHNV and CDR2 YYDKDF (reference sequence). CDR3 nucleotide sequence: TGTGCCACCAGCAGAGATAGTCATCGGCAAGAGACCCAGTACTTC. Encoded protein: CATSRDSHRQETQYF.

CDR3 sequence: CASSLAQGYTEAFF. CDR3 coding DNA: TGTGCCAGCAGCTTAGCACAGGGGTACACTGAAGCTTTCTTT. The J gene is TRBJ1-1, the V gene TRBV13; 7 bases map to TRBD1. J gave up 3 bases and V 1 base, and 2 bases lay outside the gene matches. The CDR3 contains 14 residues. The germline gives CDR1 PRHDT, CDR2 FYEKMQ (reference sequence).

This chain links TRBV27 with TRBJ2-1; 12 bases agree with TRBD2. Germline lookup yields CDR1 MNHEY and CDR2 SMNVEV (reference sequence). The junction had 9 bases not matched to a gene; V was cut back by 5 bases and J by 10 bases. This CDR3 spans 15 amino acids. This chain's CDR3 is CASSPLTSGGREQFF. The CDR3 DNA sequence: TGTGCCAGCAGTCCCCTGACTAGCGGGGGCCGCGAGCAGTTCTTC.

V and J are TRBV6-5 and TRBJ2-7; no clear D gene. From germline, CDR1 is MNHEY and CDR2 SVGAGI. This CDR3 has 13 residues. The V gene lost 6 bases and the J gene lost 2 bases, with 11 bases spanning the gap. The CDR3 region has the DNA TGTGCCAGCAGCAGGAACGGTCCCTACGAGCAGTACTTC. It translates to CASSRNGPYEQYF.

This CDR3 is CASSPLGVKRSEAFF. CDR3 nucleotide sequence: TGCGCCAGCAGCCCGCTCGGAGTCAAACGGTCTGAAGCTTTCTTT. This chain uses TRBV4-1 with TRBJ1-1, with no clear D. The CDR3 spans 15 residues. Germline values: CDR1 MGHRA, CDR2 YSYEKL. The V and J ends lost 4 bases and 6 bases respectively, with 18 bases between them.

V usage is TRBV19 and J usage is TRBJ2-1; TRBD2 matches at 11 bases. The J segment lost 8 bases and the V segment lost 7 bases, leaving 13 bases of the junction unmatched. CDR1 and CDR2 from the germline V gene are LNHDA and SQIVND (reference sequence). This CDR3 has 16 amino acids. For the CDR3, the DNA is TGTGCCAGTACCGCATTTTTGACTAGCGGGAAAGATGAGCAGTTCTTC. Translated, it gives CASTAFLTSGKDEQFF.

This chain joins TRBV9 and TRBJ1-3, with 8 bases fitting TRBD1. Losses at the gene ends were 4 bases for V and 1 base for J; bases not matched to a gene: 7. Per the germline V gene, CDR1 is SGDLS and CDR2 is YYNGEE. CDR3 size: 16 residues. The CDR3 region is CASSPAWTGSGNTIYF. CDR3 in DNA: TGTGCCAGCAGCCCCGCCTGGACAGGGTCTGGAAACACCATATATTTT.

This chain links TRBV10-3 with TRBJ2-5; tentative D call: TRBD2 (7 bases). This CDR3 comprises 17 residues. Germline V gives CDR1 ENHRY, CDR2 SYGVKD. V was trimmed by 6 bases and J by 5 bases, leaving 25 bases between them. Here the CDR3 reads CAISLGGPGPAMETQYF. The DNA for the CDR3 is TGTGCCATCAGCCTCGGGGGGCCGGGACCCGCGATGGAGACCCAGTACTTC.

The chain recombines TRBV5-1 with TRBJ1-4; TRBD1 agrees at 9 bases. This CDR3 spans 16 amino acids. J lost 4 bases, V lost 4 bases, and 8 bases had no gene match. Germline loops: CDR1 SGHRS, CDR2 YFSETQ. The DNA of the CDR3 is TGCGCCAGCAGCAGGACAGGGGACCCCGGTAATGAAAAACTGTTTTTT. As protein: CASSRTGDPGNEKLFF.

The chain couples TRBV9 to TRBJ1-1; TRBD1 aligns across 9 bases. Germline assignment: CDR1 SGDLS and CDR2 YYNGEE. V lost 3 bases, J lost 0 bases, and 9 bases stayed unmatched. The CDR3 consists of 17 residues. The DNA of the CDR3 is TGTGCCAGCAGCGCCTTTACCGGGACAGGGATGAACACTGAAGCTTTCTTT. Encoded protein: CASSAFTGTGMNTEAFF. Supplemented by reference TRBV9 and TRBJ1-1, the full variable domain reads DSGVTQTPKHLITATGQRVTLRCSPRSGDLSVYWYQQSLDQGLQFLIQYYNGEERAKGNILERFSAQQFPDLHSELNLSSLELGDSALYFCASSAFTGTGMNTEAFFGQGTRLTVV.

This chain links TRBV7-9 with TRBJ1-2; perhaps TRBD1 as D (5 bases). V lost 6 bases to trimming and J lost 4 bases, with 12 bases between them. The germline CDR1 and CDR2 sequences are SEHNR and FQNEAQ (reference sequence). CDR3 length: 13 residues. In DNA, the CDR3 is TGTGCCAGCAGAGGAGGGGAGGGCTATGGCTACACCTTC. It encodes CASRGGEGYGYTF.

The rearrangement joins TRBV19 to TRBJ1-6; 7 bases match TRBD1. This CDR3 spans 15 amino acids. Per germline, CDR1 LNHDA and CDR2 SQIVND (reference sequence). J was trimmed by 3 bases and V by 5 bases; bases with no gene match: 4. CDR3 nucleotide sequence: TGTGCCAGTAGTTCGAGGGGGCTCTATAATTCACCCCTCCACTTT. It codes for CASSSRGLYNSPLHF.